What follows is one TCR beta chain and its context. Original analysis: Estimated nucleated cell counts came from reference gene primer amplification. The data were produced by immunoSEQ multiplex PCR, yet TCRdb's version contains in-frame clones alone and is incomplete. Clone size and the V and J calls come from that table; the DNA yielded D and trimming. The sample shows over 250,000 clones, 60% to 75% of them seen only once. The CDR3 sequence is 17 residues long. Germline V gene lookup returns CDR1 MDHEN and CDR2 SYDVKM. V gave up 5 bases and J gave up 2 bases; unmatched junction bases: 11. These data belong to a study of blood T cell repertoires in COVID-19. About the research overall: Whether acute or convalescent, the COVID-19 samples came from the United States, Italy and Spain.

The TCR sequence derives from a woman aged 80 or over with acute or convalescent COVID-19. Sequencing was carried out using peripheral blood. The gene calls are TRBV28 and TRBJ1-5, with 8 positions matching TRBD1. The chain's CDR3 is CASSGQGRGARNQPQHF. The CDR3, as DNA: TGTGCCAGCAGTGGACAGGGAAGAGGGGCCCGCAATCAGCCCCAGCATTTT.